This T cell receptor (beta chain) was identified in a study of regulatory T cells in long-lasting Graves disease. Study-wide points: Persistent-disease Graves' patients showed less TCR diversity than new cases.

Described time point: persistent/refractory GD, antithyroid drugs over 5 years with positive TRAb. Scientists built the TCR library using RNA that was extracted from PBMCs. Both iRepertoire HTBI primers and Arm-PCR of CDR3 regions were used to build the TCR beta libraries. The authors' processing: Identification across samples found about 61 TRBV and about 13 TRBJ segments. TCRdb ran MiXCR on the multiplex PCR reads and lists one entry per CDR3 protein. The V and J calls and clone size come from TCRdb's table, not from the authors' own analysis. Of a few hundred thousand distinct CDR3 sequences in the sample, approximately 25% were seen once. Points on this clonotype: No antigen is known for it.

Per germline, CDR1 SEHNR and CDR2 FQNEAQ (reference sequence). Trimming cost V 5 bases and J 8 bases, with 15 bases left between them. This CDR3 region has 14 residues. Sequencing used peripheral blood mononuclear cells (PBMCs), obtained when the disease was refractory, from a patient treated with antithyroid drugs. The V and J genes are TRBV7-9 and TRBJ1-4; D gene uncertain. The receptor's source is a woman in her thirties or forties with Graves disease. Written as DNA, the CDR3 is TGTGCCAGCAGCCTTGGAACCCATGGGGAAAAACTGTTTTTT. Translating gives CASSLGTHGEKLFF. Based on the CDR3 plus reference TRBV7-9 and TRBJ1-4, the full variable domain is DTGVSQNPRHKITKRGQNVTFRCDPISEHNRLYWYRQTLGQGPEFLTYFQNEAQLEKSRLLSDRFSAERPKGSFSTLEIQRTEQGDSAMYLCASSLGTHGEKLFFGSGTQLSVL.